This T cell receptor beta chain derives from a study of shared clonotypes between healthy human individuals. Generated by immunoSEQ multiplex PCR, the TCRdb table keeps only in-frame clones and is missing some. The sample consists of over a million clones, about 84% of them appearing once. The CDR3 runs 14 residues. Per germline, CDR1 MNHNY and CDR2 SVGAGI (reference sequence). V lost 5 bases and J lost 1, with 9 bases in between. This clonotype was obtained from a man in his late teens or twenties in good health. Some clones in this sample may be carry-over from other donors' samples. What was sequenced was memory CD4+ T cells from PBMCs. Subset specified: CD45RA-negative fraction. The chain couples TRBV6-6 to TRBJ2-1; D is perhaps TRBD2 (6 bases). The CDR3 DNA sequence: TGTGCCAGCAGTCTCGGGACTTCCTACAATGAGCAGTTCTTC. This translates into CASSLGTSYNEQFF.